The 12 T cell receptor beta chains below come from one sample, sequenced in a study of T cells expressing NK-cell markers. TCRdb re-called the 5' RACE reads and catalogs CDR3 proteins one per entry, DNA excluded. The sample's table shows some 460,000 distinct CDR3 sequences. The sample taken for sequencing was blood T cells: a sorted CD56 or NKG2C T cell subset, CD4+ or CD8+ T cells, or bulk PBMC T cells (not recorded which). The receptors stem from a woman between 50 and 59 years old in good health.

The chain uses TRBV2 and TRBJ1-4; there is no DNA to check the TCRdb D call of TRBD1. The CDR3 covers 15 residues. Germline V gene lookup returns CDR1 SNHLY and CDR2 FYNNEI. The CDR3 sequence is CASSDLGQSNEKLFF.

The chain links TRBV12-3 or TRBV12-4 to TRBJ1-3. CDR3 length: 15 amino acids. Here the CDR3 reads CASTRDRGSGNTIYF.

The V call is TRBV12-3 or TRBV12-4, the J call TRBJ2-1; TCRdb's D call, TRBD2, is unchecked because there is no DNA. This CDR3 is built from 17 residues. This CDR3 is CASRPGPFPSSYNEQFF.

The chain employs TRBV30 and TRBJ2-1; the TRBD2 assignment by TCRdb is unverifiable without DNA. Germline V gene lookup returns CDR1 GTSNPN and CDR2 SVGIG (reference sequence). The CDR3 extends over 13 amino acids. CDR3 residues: CAFIAGGNNEQFF.

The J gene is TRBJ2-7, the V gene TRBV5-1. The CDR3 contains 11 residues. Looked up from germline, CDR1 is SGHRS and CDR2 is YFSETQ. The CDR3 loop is CASMSAYEQYF.

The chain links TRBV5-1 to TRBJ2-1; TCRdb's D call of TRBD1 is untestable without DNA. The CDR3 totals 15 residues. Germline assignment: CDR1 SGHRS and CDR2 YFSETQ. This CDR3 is CASSLEVSGRNEQFF.

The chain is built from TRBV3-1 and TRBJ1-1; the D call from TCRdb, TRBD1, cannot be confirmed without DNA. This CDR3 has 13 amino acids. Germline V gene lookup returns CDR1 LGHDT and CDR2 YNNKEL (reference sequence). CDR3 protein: CAVQGKGNTEAFF.

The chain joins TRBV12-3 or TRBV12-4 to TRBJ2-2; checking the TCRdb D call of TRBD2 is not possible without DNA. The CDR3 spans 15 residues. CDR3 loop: CASSLGGVTTGELFF.

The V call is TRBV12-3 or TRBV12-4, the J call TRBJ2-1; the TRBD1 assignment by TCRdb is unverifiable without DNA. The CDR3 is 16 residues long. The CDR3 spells CASNPGFGGVPLEQFF.

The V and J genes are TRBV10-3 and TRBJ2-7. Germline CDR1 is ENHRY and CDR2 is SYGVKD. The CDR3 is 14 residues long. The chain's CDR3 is CAISESGVPAEQYF.

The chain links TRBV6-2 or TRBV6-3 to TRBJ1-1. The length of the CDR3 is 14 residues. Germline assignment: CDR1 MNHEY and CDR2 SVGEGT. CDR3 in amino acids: CASSYIYQNTEAFF.

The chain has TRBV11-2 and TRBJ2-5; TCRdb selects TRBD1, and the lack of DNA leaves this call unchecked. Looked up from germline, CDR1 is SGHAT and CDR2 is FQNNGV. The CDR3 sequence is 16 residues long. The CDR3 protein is CASSGQNRQKEETQYF.